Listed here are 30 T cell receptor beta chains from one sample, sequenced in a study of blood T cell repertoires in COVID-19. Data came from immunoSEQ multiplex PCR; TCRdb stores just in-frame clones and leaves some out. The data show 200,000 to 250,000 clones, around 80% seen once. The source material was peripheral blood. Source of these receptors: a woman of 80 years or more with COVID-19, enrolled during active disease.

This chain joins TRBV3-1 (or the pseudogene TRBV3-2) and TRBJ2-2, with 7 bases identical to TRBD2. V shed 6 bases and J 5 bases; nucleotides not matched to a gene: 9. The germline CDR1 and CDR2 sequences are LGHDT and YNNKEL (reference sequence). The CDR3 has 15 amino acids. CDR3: CASRAAGSPTGELFF. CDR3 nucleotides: TGTGCCAGCAGAGCAGCGGGATCTCCGACCGGGGAGCTGTTTTTT.

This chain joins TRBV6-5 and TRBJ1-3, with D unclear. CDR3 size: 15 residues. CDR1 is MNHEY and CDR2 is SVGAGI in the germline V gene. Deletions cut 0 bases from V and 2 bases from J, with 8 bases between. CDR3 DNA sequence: TGTGCCAGCAGTTACTCCCGGAGGCCTGGAAACACCATATATTTT. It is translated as CASSYSRRPGNTIYF.

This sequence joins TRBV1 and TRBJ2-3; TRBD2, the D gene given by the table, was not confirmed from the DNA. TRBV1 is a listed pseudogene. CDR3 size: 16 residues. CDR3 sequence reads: CTSSPRSGGGVDTQYF. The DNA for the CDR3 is TGCACCAGCAGCCCCCGGTCGGGCGGGGGGGTTGATACGCAGTATTTT.

The DNA for the CDR3 is TGTGCCAGCCCACAGGGCGTCGGAAACACCATATATTTT. It specifies CASPQGVGNTIYF. The chain couples TRBV5-6 to TRBJ1-3; a weak D match, TRBD1 (6 bases). The CDR3 sequence is 13 residues long. CDR1 is SGHDT and CDR2 is YYEEEE in the germline V gene. V gave up 7 bases and J gave up 4 bases, with 12 bases separating them.

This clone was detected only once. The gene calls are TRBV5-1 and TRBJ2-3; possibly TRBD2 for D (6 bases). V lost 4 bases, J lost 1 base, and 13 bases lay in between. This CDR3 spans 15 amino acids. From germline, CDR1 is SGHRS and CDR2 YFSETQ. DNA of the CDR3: TGCGCCAGCAGCCTCAGGGAGGCGGGCACAGATACGCAGTATTTT. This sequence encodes CASSLREAGTDTQYF. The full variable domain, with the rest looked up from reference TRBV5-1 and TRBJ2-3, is KAGVTQTPRYLIKTRGQQVTLSCSPISGHRSVSWYQQTPGQGLQFLFEYFSETQRNKGNFPGRFSGRQFSNSRSEMNVSTLELGDSALYLCASSLREAGTDTQYFGPGTRLTVL.

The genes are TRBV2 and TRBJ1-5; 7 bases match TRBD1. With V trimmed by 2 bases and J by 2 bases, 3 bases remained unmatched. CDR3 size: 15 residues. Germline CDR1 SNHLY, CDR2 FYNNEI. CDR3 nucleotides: TGTGCCAGCAGTGAACGACAGGGCCGCAATCAGCCCCAGCATTTT. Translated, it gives CASSERQGRNQPQHF.

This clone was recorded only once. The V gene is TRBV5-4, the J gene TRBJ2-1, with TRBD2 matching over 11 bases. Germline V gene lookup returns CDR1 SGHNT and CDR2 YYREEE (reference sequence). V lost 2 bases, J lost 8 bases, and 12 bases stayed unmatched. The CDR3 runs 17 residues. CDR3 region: CASSLPGALAGGDEQFF. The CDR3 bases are TGTGCCAGCAGCTTACCTGGGGCGTTAGCGGGAGGGGATGAGCAGTTCTTC. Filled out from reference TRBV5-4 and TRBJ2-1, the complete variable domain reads ETGVTQSPTHLIKTRGQQVTLRCSSQSGHNTVSWYQQALGQGPQFIFQYYREEENGRGNFPPRFSGLQFPNYSSELNVNALELDDSALYLCASSLPGALAGGDEQFFGPGTRLTVL.

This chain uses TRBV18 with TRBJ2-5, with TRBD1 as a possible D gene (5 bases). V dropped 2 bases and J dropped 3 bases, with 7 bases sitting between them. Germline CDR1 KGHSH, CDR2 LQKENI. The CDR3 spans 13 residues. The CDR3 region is CASSPKGKETQYF. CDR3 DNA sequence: TGTGCCAGCTCACCAAAGGGGAAAGAGACCCAGTACTTC. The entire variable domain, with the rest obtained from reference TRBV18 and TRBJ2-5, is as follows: NAGVMQNPRHLVRRRGQEARLRCSPMKGHSHVYWYRQLPEEGLKFMVYLQKENIIDESGMPKERFSAEFPKEGPSILRIQQVVRGDSAAYFCASSPKGKETQYFGPGTRLLVL.

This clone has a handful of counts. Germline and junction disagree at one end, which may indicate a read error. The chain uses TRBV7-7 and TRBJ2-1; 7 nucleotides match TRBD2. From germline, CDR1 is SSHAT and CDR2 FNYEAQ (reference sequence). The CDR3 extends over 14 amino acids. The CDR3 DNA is TGTGCTAGCAGCTTAGGCGGGAGTGGGCATGAGCAGTTCTTC. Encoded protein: CASSLGGSGHEQFF. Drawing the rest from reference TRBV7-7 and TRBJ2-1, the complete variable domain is GAGVSQSPRYKVTKRGQDVTLRCDPISSHATLYWYQQALGQGPEFLTYFNYEAQPDKSGLPSDRFSAERPEGSISTLTIQRTEQRDSAMYRCASSLGGSGHEQFFGPGTRLTVL.

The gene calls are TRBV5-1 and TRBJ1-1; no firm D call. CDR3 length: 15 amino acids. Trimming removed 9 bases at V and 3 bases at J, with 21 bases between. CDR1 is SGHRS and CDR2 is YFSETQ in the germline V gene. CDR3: CATNLGGGRDTEAFF. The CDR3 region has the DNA TGCGCCACCAACTTGGGAGGAGGGCGGGACACTGAAGCTTTCTTT.

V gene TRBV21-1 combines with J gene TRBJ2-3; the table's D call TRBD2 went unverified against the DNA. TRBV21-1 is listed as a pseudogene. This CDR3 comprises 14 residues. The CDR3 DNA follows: TGTGCCAGCAGCAAAGTAGACACTGCGGGTACGCAGTATTTT. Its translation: CASSKVDTAGTQYF.

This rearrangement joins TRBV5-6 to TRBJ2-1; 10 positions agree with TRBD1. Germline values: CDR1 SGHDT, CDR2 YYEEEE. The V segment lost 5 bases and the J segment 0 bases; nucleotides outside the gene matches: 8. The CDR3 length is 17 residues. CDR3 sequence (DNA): TGTGCCAGCAGACCTAGGACAGGGGGGAGCTCCTACAATGAGCAGTTCTTC. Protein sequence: CASRPRTGGSSYNEQFF.

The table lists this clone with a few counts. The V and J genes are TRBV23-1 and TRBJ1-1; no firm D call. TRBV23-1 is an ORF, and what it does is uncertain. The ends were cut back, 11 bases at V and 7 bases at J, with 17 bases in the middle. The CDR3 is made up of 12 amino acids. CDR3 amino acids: CAREYGYGEAFF. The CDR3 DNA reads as TGCGCCCGCGAGTATGGTTACGGTGAAGCTTTCTTT.

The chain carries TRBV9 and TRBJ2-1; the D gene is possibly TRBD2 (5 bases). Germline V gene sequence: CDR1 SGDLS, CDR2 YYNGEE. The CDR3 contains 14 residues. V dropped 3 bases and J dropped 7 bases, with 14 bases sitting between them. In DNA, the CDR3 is TGTGCCAGCAGCGGGGGAGAAGCGCGTAATGAGCAGTTCTTC. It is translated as CASSGGEARNEQFF.

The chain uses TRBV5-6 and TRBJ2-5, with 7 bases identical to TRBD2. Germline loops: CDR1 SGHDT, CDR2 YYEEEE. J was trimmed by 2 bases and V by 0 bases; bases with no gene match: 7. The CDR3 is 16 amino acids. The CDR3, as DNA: TGTGCCAGCAGCTTGGCCGGGGGAGGGCCACAAGAGACCCAGTACTTC. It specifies CASSLAGGGPQETQYF.

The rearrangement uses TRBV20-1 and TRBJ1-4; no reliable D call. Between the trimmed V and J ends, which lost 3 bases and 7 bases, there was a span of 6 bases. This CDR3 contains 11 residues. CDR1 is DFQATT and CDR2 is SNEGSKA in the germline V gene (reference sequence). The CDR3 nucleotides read TGCAGTGCTAGTGCTCCTGAAAAACTGTTTTTT. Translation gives CSASAPEKLFF.

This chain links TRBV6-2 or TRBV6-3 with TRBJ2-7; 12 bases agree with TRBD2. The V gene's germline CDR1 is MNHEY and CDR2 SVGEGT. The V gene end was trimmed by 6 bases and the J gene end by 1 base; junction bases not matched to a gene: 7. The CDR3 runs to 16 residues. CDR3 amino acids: CASSRRLAGVSYEQYF. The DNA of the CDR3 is TGTGCCAGCAGCCGCAGACTAGCGGGAGTGTCCTACGAGCAGTACTTC.

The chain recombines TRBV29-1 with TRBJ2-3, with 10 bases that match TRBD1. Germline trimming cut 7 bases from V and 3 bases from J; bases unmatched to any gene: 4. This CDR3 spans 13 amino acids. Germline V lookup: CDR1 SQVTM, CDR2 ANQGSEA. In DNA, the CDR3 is TGCAGCGGACAGGGGGCTGGGACAGATACGCAGTATTTT. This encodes CSGQGAGTDTQYF.

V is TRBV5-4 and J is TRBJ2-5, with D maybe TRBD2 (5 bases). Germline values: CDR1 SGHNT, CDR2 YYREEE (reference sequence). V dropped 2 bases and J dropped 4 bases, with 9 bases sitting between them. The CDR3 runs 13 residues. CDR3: CASSLRGSETQYF. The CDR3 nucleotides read TGTGCCAGCAGCTTACGGGGATCAGAGACCCAGTACTTC.

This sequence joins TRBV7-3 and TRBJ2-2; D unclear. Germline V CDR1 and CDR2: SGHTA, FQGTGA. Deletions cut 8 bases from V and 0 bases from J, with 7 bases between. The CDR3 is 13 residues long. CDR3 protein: CASGQTNTGELFF. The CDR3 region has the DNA TGTGCCAGCGGGCAGACGAACACCGGGGAGCTGTTTTTT.

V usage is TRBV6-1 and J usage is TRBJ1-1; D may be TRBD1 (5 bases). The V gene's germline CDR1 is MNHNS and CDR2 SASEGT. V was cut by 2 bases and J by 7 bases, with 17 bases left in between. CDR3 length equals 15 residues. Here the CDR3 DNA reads TGTGCCAGCAGTGAAACCGCGGGGGTCCGTCTTGAAGCTTTCTTT. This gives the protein CASSETAGVRLEAFF.

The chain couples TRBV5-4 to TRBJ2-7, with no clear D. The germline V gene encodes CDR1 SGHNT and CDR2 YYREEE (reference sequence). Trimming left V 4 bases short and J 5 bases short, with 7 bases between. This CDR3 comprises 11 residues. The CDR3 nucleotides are TGTGCCAGCAGCCAGTACAACGAGCAGTACTTC. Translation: CASSQYNEQYF.

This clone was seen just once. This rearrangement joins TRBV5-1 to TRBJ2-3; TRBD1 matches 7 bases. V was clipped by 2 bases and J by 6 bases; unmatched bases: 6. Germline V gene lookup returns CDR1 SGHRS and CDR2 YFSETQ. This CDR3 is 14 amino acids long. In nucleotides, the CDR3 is TGCGCCAGCAGCTTCGCCAGACAGGGCGATACGCAGTATTTT. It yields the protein CASSFARQGDTQYF.

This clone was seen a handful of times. This CDR3 reads CASSFALAGLSYEQYF. The DNA for the CDR3 is TGTGCCAGCAGTTTTGCCCTAGCGGGGCTCTCCTACGAGCAGTACTTC. The chain joins TRBV28 to TRBJ2-7, with TRBD2 matching 9 bases. CDR1 MDHEN and CDR2 SYDVKM come from the germline V gene. V lost 3 bases, J lost 0 bases, and 6 bases stayed unmatched. The CDR3 runs to 16 residues.

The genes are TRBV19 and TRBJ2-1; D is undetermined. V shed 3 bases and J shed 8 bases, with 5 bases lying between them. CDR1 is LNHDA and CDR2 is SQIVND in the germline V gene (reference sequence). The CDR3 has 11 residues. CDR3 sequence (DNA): TGTGCCAGTAGTATCCGGTATGAGCAGTTCTTC. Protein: CASSIRYEQFF.

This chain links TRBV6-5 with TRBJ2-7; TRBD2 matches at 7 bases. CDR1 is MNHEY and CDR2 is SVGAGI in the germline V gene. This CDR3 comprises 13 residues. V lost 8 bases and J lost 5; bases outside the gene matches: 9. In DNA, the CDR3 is TGTGCCAGCGGGGAGGCGGGAGCCCACGAGCAGTACTTC. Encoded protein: CASGEAGAHEQYF.

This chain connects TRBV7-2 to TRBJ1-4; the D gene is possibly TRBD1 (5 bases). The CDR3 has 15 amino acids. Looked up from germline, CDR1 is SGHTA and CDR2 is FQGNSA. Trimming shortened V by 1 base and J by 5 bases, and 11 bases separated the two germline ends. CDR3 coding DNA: TGTGCCAGCAGCTTAGGGGCAGGGTTCAATGAAAAACTGTTTTTT. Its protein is CASSLGAGFNEKLFF.

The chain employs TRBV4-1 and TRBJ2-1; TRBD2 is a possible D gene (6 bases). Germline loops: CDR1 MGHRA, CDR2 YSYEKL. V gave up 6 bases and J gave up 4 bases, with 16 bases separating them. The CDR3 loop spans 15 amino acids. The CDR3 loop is CASRLTSQPYNEQFF. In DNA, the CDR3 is TGCGCCAGCAGACTTACTAGCCAACCGTACAATGAGCAGTTCTTC.

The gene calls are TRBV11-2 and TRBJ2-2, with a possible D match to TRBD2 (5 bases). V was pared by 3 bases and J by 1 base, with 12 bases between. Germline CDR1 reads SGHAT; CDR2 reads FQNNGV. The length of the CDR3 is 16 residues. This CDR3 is CASSFWTAGNTGELFF. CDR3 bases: TGTGCCAGCAGCTTTTGGACTGCAGGGAACACCGGGGAGCTGTTTTTT.

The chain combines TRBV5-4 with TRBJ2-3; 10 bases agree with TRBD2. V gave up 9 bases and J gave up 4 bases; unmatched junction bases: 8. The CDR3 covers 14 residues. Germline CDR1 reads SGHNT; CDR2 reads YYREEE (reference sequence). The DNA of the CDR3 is TGTGCCACGGCGGAGCGGGGGGGCTCAGATACGCAGTATTTT. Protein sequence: CATAERGGSDTQYF.